This T cell receptor (beta chain) was documented in a study of CD8+CD57+ T cells in acquired aplastic anemia. CDR3 and TCR beta VDJ profiling relied on genomic DNA as the template. MiXCR, applied by TCRdb to the reads, yields one record per CDR3 protein. The table lists about 420,000 distinct CDR3 sequences, 55% to 75% of them singletons. The CDR3 covers 13 residues. V was pared by 2 bases and J by 8 bases, with 13 bases between. Germline CDR1 is SQVTM and CDR2 is ANQGSEA. The chain combines TRBV29-1 with TRBJ2-1; D possibly matches TRBD1 or TRBD2 (6 bases each). Sequencing was performed on sorted CD4+, CD8+, or CD8+CD57+ T cells (not recorded which) from PBMCs. This TCR derives from a human donor in good health, serving as a control. CDR3 amino acids: CSVERPGGDEQFF. As DNA, the CDR3 is TGCAGCGTTGAACGGCCCGGGGGCGATGAGCAGTTCTTC.